This is a list of T cell receptor beta chains from one sample in a study of CD8+ T cells in alopecia areata. The method was immunoSEQ multiplex PCR; TCRdb's version includes in-frame clones alone and lacks a portion of them. The sample yields 30,000 to 40,000 clones, around three quarters seen once. The source material was NKG2D-low CD8+ T cells sorted from blood. Receptors were obtained from a human donor with alopecia areata. CDR3s include the opening cysteine and the closing phenylalanine or tryptophan. Fields, in order: D gene, clone size, V gene, J gene, CDR3 protein, CDR3 DNA. The D gene is left open where the match is weak. Clone size is shown for a subset of rows, as once, few, many or a class of expanded clone.

>TRBD2|.|TRBV6-1|TRBJ2-1
CASSDEAGGYNEQFF
TGTGCCAGCAGTGACGAGGCGGGGGGATACAATGAGCAGTTCTTC
>TRBD1|once|TRBV5-1|TRBJ2-7
CASSSDRAPYEQYF
TGCGCCAGCAGCTCCGACAGGGCCCCCTACGAGCAGTACTTC
>TRBD1|.|TRBV30|TRBJ2-2
CAWSYLGQGSGELFF
TGTGCCTGGAGTTACCTGGGACAGGGGTCCGGGGAGCTGTTTTTT
>.|.|TRBV27|TRBJ1-5
CASSLDSFNQPQHF
TGTGCCAGCAGTTTGGACAGTTTCAATCAGCCCCAGCATTTT
>.|.|TRBV6-5|TRBJ2-1
CASSYAGFFLNEQFF
TGTGCCAGCAGTTACGCAGGGTTTTTTTTAAATGAGCAGTTCTTC
>.|.|TRBV27|TRBJ2-4
CASSFLRDGHLAKNIQYF
TGTGCCAGCAGTTTCCTCCGGGACGGACATTTAGCCAAAAACATTCAGTACTTC
>.|.|TRBV29-1|TRBJ2-7
CSVRIRGDEQYF
TGCAGCGTACGTATCAGGGGTGACGAGCAGTACTTC
>.|.|TRBV5-1|TRBJ2-7
CASSLAGKTSIYEQYF
TGCGCCAGCAGCTTGGCCGGGAAGACGTCTATCTACGAGCAGTACTTC
>.|.|TRBV29-1|TRBJ2-7
CSVARSGYEQYF
TGCAGCGTTGCAAGGTCAGGCTACGAGCAGTACTTC
>TRBD2|.|TRBV27|TRBJ2-1
CASSLLAGAYNEQFF
TGTGCCAGCAGTTTACTAGCGGGGGCCTACAATGAGCAGTTCTTC
>.|.|TRBV28|TRBJ1-1
CASSFGLTEAFF
TGTGCCAGCAGTTTCGGCCTCACTGAAGCTTTCTTT
>TRBD1|.|TRBV30|TRBJ2-7
CAWSDPGTAVEQYF
TGTGCCTGGAGTGATCCCGGGACAGCGGTCGAGCAGTACTTC
>TRBD1|.|TRBV7-8|TRBJ2-5
CASSEGQIQETQYF
TGTGCCAGCAGCGAGGGACAGATACAAGAGACCCAGTACTTC
>.|.|TRBV27|TRBJ2-7
CASSLSVAVSSYEQYF
TGTGCCAGCAGTTTATCCGTAGCGGTAAGCTCCTACGAGCAGTACTTC
>TRBD2|.|TRBV29-1|TRBJ2-1
CSVEGLTSGSFNEQFF
TGCAGCGTTGAGGGATTAACTAGCGGGAGTTTCAATGAGCAGTTCTTC
>.|.|TRBV29-1|TRBJ2-5
CSVVLAAYQETQYF
TGCAGCGTTGTTCTGGCAGCCTACCAAGAGACCCAGTACTTC
>TRBD2|.|TRBV28|TRBJ2-5
CASSDQQRGGSETQYF
TGTGCCAGCAGCGACCAACAGCGGGGGGGATCTGAGACCCAGTACTTC
>TRBD2|.|TRBV6-7|TRBJ2-5
CASSKASGRSGETQYF
TGTGCCAGCAGTAAGGCTAGCGGGAGATCGGGGGAGACCCAGTACTTC
>.|.|TRBV5-4|TRBJ2-4
CASSSVLAKNIQYF
TGTGCCAGCAGCTCGGTACTCGCCAAAAACATTCAGTACTTC
>.|.|TRBV7-8|TRBJ2-2
CASSLKGFTGELFF
TGTGCCAGCAGCTTGAAGGGTTTCACCGGGGAGCTGTTTTTT
>.|few|TRBV19|TRBJ2-1
CASSRGSDLIVNEQFF
TGTGCCAGTAGTAGGGGTAGCGACCTGATAGTTAATGAGCAGTTCTTC
>.|.|TRBV6-4|TRBJ2-3
CASGNGQTADTQYF
TGTGCCAGCGGCAATGGACAGACGGCCGATACGCAGTATTTT
>.|few|TRBV11-2|TRBJ2-7
CASSLMVAWEQYF
TGTGCCAGCAGCTTGATGGTCGCTTGGGAGCAGTACTTC
>.|.|TRBV5-4|TRBJ2-1
CASSGEGGLVNEQFF
TGTGCCAGCAGCGGTGAGGGGGGCCTTGTCAATGAGCAGTTCTTC
>.|.|TRBV29-1|TRBJ1-1
CSVALMNTEAFF
TGCAGCGTTGCTTTAATGAACACTGAAGCTTTCTTT
>TRBD2|.|TRBV6-6|TRBJ2-1
CASRVPGLAGNEQFF
TGTGCCAGCAGAGTTCCGGGACTAGCGGGAAATGAGCAGTTCTTC
>.|.|TRBV4-2|TRBJ2-7
CASSQAGVLGEQYF
TGTGCCAGCAGCCAAGCGGGGGTCCTGGGGGAGCAGTACTTC
>.|.|TRBV29-1|TRBJ2-1
CSVVFSSYNEQFF
TGCAGCGTTGTGTTTAGTTCCTACAATGAGCAGTTCTTC
>TRBD2|.|TRBV4-2|TRBJ2-1
CASSQDSTSGGNEQFF
TGTGCCAGCAGCCAAGATTCGACTAGCGGGGGCAATGAGCAGTTCTTC
>.|.|TRBV29-1|TRBJ2-1
CSVESYNEQFF
TGCAGCGTTGAGTCCTACAATGAGCAGTTCTTC
>TRBD1|.|TRBV30|TRBJ2-1
CAWSTYDRGIYNEQFF
TGTGCCTGGAGTACCTACGACAGGGGGATATACAATGAGCAGTTCTTC
>.|few|TRBV6-6|TRBJ1-1
CASSTGSEAFF
TGTGCCAGCAGTACAGGGAGTGAAGCTTTCTTT
>TRBD1|few|TRBV16|TRBJ2-5
CASSQRTGNQETQYF
TGTGCCAGCAGCCAACGGACAGGTAACCAAGAGACCCAGTACTTC
>.|.|TRBV7-8|TRBJ2-3
CASSLDLPGESDTQYF
TGTGCCAGCAGCTTAGATCTCCCTGGAGAATCAGATACGCAGTATTTT
>TRBD2|.|TRBV4-1|TRBJ2-1
CASSDLTSGRTDNEQFF
TGCGCCAGCAGCGATCTGACAAGCGGGAGGACCGACAATGAGCAGTTCTTC
>.|.|TRBV11-2|TRBJ2-7
CASSHPGSEANEQYF
TGTGCCAGCAGCCATCCGGGCTCCGAAGCCAACGAGCAGTACTTC
>.|once|TRBV6-5|TRBJ1-2
CASSYWQPNYGYTF
TGTGCCAGCAGTTACTGGCAGCCTAACTATGGCTACACCTTC
>TRBD2|.|TRBV7-9|TRBJ2-1
CASSSGLARFDEQFF
TGTGCCAGCAGCTCCGGACTAGCGCGGTTTGATGAGCAGTTCTTC
>.|.|TRBV6-1|TRBJ2-7
CAGGGQLYEQYF
TGTGCCGGGGGGGGACAGCTCTACGAGCAGTACTTC
>TRBD2|.|TRBV6-6|TRBJ2-3
CASSLGLAGSADTQYF
TGTGCCAGCAGTCTAGGACTAGCGGGGAGCGCAGATACGCAGTATTTT
>.|.|TRBV4-1|TRBJ2-1
CASSQIGELPEQFF
TGCGCCAGCAGCCAGATTGGGGAACTTCCTGAGCAGTTCTTC
>.|.|TRBV6-5|TRBJ2-7
CASSYTGSSYEQYF
TGTGCCAGCAGTTATACAGGGAGCTCCTACGAGCAGTACTTC
>TRBD2|.|TRBV29-1|TRBJ2-5
CSVRRSGRQETQYF
TGCAGCGTCCGAAGATCCGGGAGGCAAGAGACCCAGTACTTC
>.|few|TRBV6-4|TRBJ2-3
CASSALSGSTDTQYF
TGTGCCAGCAGTGCATTGAGCGGAAGCACAGATACGCAGTATTTT
>TRBD1|once|TRBV5-6|TRBJ2-7
CASSWGTGDYEQYF
TGTGCCAGCAGCTGGGGAACAGGGGACTACGAGCAGTACTTC
>.|.|TRBV30|TRBJ2-3
CAWSVSGGTDTQYF
TGTGCCTGGAGTGTATCGGGGGGCACAGATACGCAGTATTTT
>TRBD2|.|TRBV4-1|TRBJ2-5
CASSPRWTSGGETQYF
TGCGCCAGCAGCCCCCGTTGGACTAGCGGGGGGGAGACCCAGTACTTC
>TRBD2|.|TRBV4-1|TRBJ2-7
CASSQNSGRDYEQYF
TGCGCCAGCAGCCAAAACAGCGGGAGGGACTACGAGCAGTACTTC
>.|.|TRBV2|TRBJ1-5
CASGDTYSNQPQHF
TGTGCCAGCGGGGACACTTATAGCAATCAGCCCCAGCATTTT